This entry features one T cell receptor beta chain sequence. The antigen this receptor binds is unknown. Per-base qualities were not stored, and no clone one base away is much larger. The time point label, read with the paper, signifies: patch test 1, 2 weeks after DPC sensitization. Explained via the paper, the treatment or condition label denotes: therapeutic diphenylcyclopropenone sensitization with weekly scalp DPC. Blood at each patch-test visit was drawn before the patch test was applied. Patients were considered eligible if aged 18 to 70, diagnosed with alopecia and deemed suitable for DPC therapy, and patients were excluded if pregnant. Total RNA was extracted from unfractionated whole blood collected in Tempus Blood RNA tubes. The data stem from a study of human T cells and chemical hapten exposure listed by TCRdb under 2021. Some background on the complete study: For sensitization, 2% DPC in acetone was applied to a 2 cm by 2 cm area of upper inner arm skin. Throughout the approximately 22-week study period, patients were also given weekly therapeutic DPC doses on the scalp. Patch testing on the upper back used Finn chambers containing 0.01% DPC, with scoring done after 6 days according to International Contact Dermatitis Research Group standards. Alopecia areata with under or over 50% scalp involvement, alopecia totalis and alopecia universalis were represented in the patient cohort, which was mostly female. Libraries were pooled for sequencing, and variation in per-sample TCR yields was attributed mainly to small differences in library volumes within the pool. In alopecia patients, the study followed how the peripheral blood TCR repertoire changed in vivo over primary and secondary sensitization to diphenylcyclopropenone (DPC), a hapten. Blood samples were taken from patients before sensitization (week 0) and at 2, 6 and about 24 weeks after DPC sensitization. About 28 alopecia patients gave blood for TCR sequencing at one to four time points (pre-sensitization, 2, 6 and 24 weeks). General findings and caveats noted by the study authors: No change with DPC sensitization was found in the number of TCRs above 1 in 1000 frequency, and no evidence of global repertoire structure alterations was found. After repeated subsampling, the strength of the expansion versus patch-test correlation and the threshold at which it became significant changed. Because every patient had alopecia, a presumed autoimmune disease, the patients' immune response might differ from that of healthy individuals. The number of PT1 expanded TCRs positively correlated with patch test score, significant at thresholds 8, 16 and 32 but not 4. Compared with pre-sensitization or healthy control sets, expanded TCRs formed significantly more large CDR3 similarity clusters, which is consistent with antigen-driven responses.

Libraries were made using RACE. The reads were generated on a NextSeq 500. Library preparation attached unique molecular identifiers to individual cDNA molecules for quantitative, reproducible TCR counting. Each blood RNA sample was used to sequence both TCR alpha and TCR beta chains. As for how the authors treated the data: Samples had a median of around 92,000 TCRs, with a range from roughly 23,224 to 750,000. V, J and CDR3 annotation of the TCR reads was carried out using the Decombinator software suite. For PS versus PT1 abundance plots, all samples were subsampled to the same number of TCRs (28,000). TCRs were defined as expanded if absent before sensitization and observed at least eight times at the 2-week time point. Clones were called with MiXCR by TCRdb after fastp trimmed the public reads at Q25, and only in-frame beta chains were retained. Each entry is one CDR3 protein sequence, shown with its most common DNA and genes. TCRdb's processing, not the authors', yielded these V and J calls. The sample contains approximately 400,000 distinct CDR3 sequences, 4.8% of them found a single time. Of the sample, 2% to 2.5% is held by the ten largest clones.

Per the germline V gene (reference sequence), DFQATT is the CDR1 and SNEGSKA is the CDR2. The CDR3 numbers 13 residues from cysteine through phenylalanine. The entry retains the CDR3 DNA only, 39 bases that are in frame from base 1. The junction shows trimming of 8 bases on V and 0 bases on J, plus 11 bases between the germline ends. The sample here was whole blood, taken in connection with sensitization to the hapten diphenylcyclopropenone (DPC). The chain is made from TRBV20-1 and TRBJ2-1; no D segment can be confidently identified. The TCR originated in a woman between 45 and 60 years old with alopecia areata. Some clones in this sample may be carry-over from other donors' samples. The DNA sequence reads TGCAGTACGACCCCGAACTCCTACAATGAGCAGTTCTTC. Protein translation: CSTTPNSYNEQFF.